This is a list of T cell receptor beta chains from one sample in a study of beta chain features in type 1 diabetes. The protocol was immunoSEQ multiplex PCR, while the TCRdb copy is restricted to in-frame clones and leaves out a portion. The table records hundreds of thousands of clones, roughly 12% of them present only once. Sequenced input: naive CD4+ T cells from blood. Receptors originate from a man aged 18 to 29 with type 1 diabetes. Both conserved end residues are part of each CDR3. The D gene is left open where the match is weak. Size is stated for part of the rows, as once, few or many counts, or as a class when the clone is expanded.

cdr3_nt: TGTGCCAGTAGTCCCGGCTACACCTTC
cdr3_aa: CASSPGYTF
j_call: TRBJ1-2
v_call: TRBV6-1
clone_size: -
d_call: -
cdr3_length: 9

cdr3_nt: TGTGCCAGCAGCCCTCGCCAGGGGGTCCAAGAGACCCAGTACTTC
cdr3_aa: CASSPRQGVQETQYF
j_call: TRBJ2-5
v_call: TRBV11-3
clone_size: -
d_call: TRBD1
cdr3_length: 15

cdr3_nt: TGTGCCAGTAGTATAGACCCCCGTACGGGACAGCACACCGGGGAGCTGTTTTTT
cdr3_aa: CASSIDPRTGQHTGELFF
j_call: TRBJ2-2
v_call: TRBV19
clone_size: -
d_call: TRBD1
cdr3_length: 18

cdr3_nt: TGCGCCAGCAGCTTGGGGCCGGGGGATGGCTACACCTTC
cdr3_aa: CASSLGPGDGYTF
j_call: TRBJ1-2
v_call: TRBV5-1
clone_size: -
d_call: -
cdr3_length: 13

cdr3_nt: TGTGCCAGCAGCTTAGATCTTGGGATACGGGAGCAGTACTTC
cdr3_aa: CASSLDLGIREQYF
j_call: TRBJ2-7
v_call: TRBV11-3
clone_size: -
d_call: -
cdr3_length: 14

cdr3_nt: TGTGCCAGTAGTATTTCGCACAGCAATACCTACAATGAGCAGTTCTTC
cdr3_aa: CASSISHSNTYNEQFF
j_call: TRBJ2-1
v_call: TRBV19
clone_size: -
d_call: -
cdr3_length: 16

cdr3_nt: TGTGCCAGCAGTCCCCGGTCAGGGGGAGATGGCTACACCTTC
cdr3_aa: CASSPRSGGDGYTF
j_call: TRBJ1-2
v_call: TRBV27
clone_size: -
d_call: TRBD1
cdr3_length: 14

cdr3_nt: TGTGCCATCAGTGAGGGACATGAGCAGTTCTTC
cdr3_aa: CAISEGHEQFF
j_call: TRBJ2-1
v_call: TRBV10-3
clone_size: few
d_call: -
cdr3_length: 11

cdr3_nt: TGCGCCAGCAGTCGGGACAGGATCTATGGCTACACCTTC
cdr3_aa: CASSRDRIYGYTF
j_call: TRBJ1-2
v_call: TRBV10-2
clone_size: few
d_call: TRBD1
cdr3_length: 13

cdr3_nt: TGTGCCAGCAGAAGAGACTACCTCGGCGGAAACATTCAGTACTTC
cdr3_aa: CASRRDYLGGNIQYF
j_call: TRBJ2-4
v_call: TRBV28
clone_size: -
d_call: -
cdr3_length: 15

cdr3_nt: TGTGCCAGCAGCCCCCGGGGAGGGCCGGCTGAAGCTTTCTTT
cdr3_aa: CASSPRGGPAEAFF
j_call: TRBJ1-1
v_call: TRBV7-8
clone_size: -
d_call: -
cdr3_length: 14

cdr3_nt: TGTGCCAGCTCACCACCGGGGGGTCTCGGAGCCAAAAACATTCAGTACTTC
cdr3_aa: CASSPPGGLGAKNIQYF
j_call: TRBJ2-4
v_call: TRBV18
clone_size: few
d_call: -
cdr3_length: 17

cdr3_nt: TGTGCCAGCAGCCGGGACAGCATAGCCAAAAACATTCAGTACTTC
cdr3_aa: CASSRDSIAKNIQYF
j_call: TRBJ2-4
v_call: TRBV27
clone_size: few
d_call: TRBD1
cdr3_length: 15

cdr3_nt: TGTGCCAGCAGCTTAGCGCGGCCGGGTTTGGGCTACGAGCAGTACTTC
cdr3_aa: CASSLARPGLGYEQYF
j_call: TRBJ2-7
v_call: TRBV7-8
clone_size: -
d_call: -
cdr3_length: 16

cdr3_nt: TGTGCCAGCAGTGAACTAGCGGGGGGGCCCAATACGCAGTATTTT
cdr3_aa: CASSELAGGPNTQYF
j_call: TRBJ2-3
v_call: TRBV2
clone_size: few
d_call: TRBD2
cdr3_length: 15

cdr3_nt: TGTGCCAGCAGTGAATATAGTGGCTACACCTTC
cdr3_aa: CASSEYSGYTF
j_call: TRBJ1-2
v_call: TRBV25-1
clone_size: few
d_call: -
cdr3_length: 11

cdr3_nt: TGTGCCACCAGCGTTGACAGGGGAGTGGGAGAGCAGTACTTC
cdr3_aa: CATSVDRGVGEQYF
j_call: TRBJ2-7
v_call: TRBV15
clone_size: few
d_call: TRBD1
cdr3_length: 14

cdr3_nt: TGCGCCAGCAGCTTGGATCCGGGGCAAGGCTACAATGAGCAGTTCTTC
cdr3_aa: CASSLDPGQGYNEQFF
j_call: TRBJ2-1
v_call: TRBV5-1
clone_size: few
d_call: -
cdr3_length: 16

cdr3_nt: TGTGCCAGCAGTATCACCGGCAAGAAAAACATTCAGTACTTC
cdr3_aa: CASSITGKKNIQYF
j_call: TRBJ2-4
v_call: TRBV6-5
clone_size: -
d_call: -
cdr3_length: 14

cdr3_nt: TGTGCCAGCATGCTTAGCGGGGGCTTAGGGAATGAGCAGTTCTTC
cdr3_aa: CASMLSGGLGNEQFF
j_call: TRBJ2-1
v_call: TRBV11-2
clone_size: -
d_call: TRBD2
cdr3_length: 15

cdr3_nt: TGTGCCAGTATGGGTTATCGGGACATAGCCAAAAACATTCAGTACTTC
cdr3_aa: CASMGYRDIAKNIQYF
j_call: TRBJ2-4
v_call: TRBV19
clone_size: -
d_call: -
cdr3_length: 16

cdr3_nt: TGTGCCAGCAGCTGGGGGGCGGGCACAGATACGCAGTATTTT
cdr3_aa: CASSWGAGTDTQYF
j_call: TRBJ2-3
v_call: TRBV5-4
clone_size: few
d_call: -
cdr3_length: 14

cdr3_nt: TGTGCCAGCAGCTCTCGACAGGGCCAAGAGACCCAGTACTTC
cdr3_aa: CASSSRQGQETQYF
j_call: TRBJ2-5
v_call: TRBV11-3
clone_size: few
d_call: TRBD1
cdr3_length: 14

cdr3_nt: TGTGCCAGCAGCCAAGGGGGCAGGGCATTATGGGAAAAACTGTTTTTT
cdr3_aa: CASSQGGRALWEKLFF
j_call: TRBJ1-4
v_call: TRBV4-2
clone_size: few
d_call: -
cdr3_length: 16

cdr3_nt: TGTGCCAGCAGTGAATCTGGGACAGGGTTTGGCGAGCAGTACTTC
cdr3_aa: CASSESGTGFGEQYF
j_call: TRBJ2-7
v_call: TRBV25-1
clone_size: -
d_call: TRBD1
cdr3_length: 15

cdr3_nt: TGTGCCCAATTAGGGACAGGCCGATACGGCCACTATGGCTACACCTTC
cdr3_aa: CAQLGTGRYGHYGYTF
j_call: TRBJ1-2
v_call: TRBV30
clone_size: few
d_call: TRBD1
cdr3_length: 16

cdr3_nt: TGTGCCAGCAGCTCCTCAGGGAACTCCTACGAGCAGTACTTC
cdr3_aa: CASSSSGNSYEQYF
j_call: TRBJ2-7
v_call: TRBV7-3
clone_size: -
d_call: -
cdr3_length: 14